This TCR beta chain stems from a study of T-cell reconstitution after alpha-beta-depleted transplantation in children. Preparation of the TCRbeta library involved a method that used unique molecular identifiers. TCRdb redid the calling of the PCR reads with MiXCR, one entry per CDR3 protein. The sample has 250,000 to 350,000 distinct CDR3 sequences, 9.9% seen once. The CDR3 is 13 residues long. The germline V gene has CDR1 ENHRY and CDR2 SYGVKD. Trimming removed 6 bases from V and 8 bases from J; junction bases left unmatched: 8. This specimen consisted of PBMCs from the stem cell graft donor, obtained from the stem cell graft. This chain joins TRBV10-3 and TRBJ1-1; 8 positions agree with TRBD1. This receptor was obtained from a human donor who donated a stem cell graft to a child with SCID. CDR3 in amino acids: CAIREDRGTEAFF. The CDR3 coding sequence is TGTGCCATCAGGGAAGACAGGGGAACCGAAGCTTTCTTT.